What follows are 10 T cell receptor beta chains derived from one specimen sequenced in a study of early T cells in non-severe SARS-CoV-2 infection. TCRdb reprocessed the 5' RACE reads with MiXCR, giving one entry per CDR3 protein. Among fewer than 65,000 distinct CDR3 sequences listed, around 8.3% were seen once. The sample here was whole blood, taken at baseline. The receptors here all came from an adult who was a healthcare worker with PCR-confirmed SARS-CoV-2 infection or an uninfected control (not recorded which).

The J gene is TRBJ2-7, the V gene TRBV7-8; 11 nucleotides match TRBD2. Germline loops: CDR1 SGHVS, CDR2 FQNEAQ. The V segment lost 5 bases and the J segment 1 base; nucleotides outside the gene matches: 7. The CDR3 runs to 16 residues. This CDR3 is CASSDLAGGDSYEQYF. CDR3 DNA sequence: TGTGCCAGCAGCGATTTAGCGGGAGGGGATTCCTACGAGCAGTACTTC.

The gene calls are TRBV24-1 and TRBJ2-1; TRBD1 agrees at 9 bases. The V gene's germline CDR1 is KGHDR and CDR2 SFDVKD. The CDR3 is 18 amino acids. V was clipped by 7 bases and J by 5 bases; unmatched bases: 17. The CDR3 region is CATRSRDRDYLGDNEQFF. The CDR3 nucleotides are TGTGCCACCAGATCCCGGGACAGGGATTACCTGGGGGACAATGAGCAGTTCTTC.

The chain joins TRBV12-3 or TRBV12-4 to TRBJ1-6, with 8 bases that match TRBD1. The CDR3 covers 15 residues. V shed 6 bases and J 6 bases; nucleotides not matched to a gene: 7. The DNA of the CDR3 is TGTGCCAGCAGGAGCCCAGGACAGGGTAATTCACCCCTCCACTTT. It is translated as CASRSPGQGNSPLHF.

This clonotype was found a few times. The genes are TRBV7-2 and TRBJ2-1; the D is unclear. CDR1 is SGHTA, CDR2 FQGNSA, per germline. The germline V and J ends were trimmed by 5 bases and 8 bases, with 7 bases remaining between them. This CDR3 comprises 11 residues. CDR3 protein: CASSPTYEQFF. The DNA of the CDR3 is TGTGCCAGCAGCCCGACTTATGAGCAGTTCTTC.

This clonotype was seen ten or more times. The chain recombines TRBV18 with TRBJ2-7; no clear D gene. Germline lookup yields CDR1 KGHSH and CDR2 LQKENI. With 3 bases removed from V and 5 bases from J, the gap between germline ends came to 20 bases. The CDR3 spans 16 residues. The DNA for the CDR3 is TGTGCCAGCTCACCCGTCCGGGCCAGTGACCGGGACGAGCAGTACTTC. Protein sequence: CASSPVRASDRDEQYF.

This rearrangement joins TRBV6-6 to TRBJ1-2; TRBD1 aligns across 7 bases. Looked up from germline, CDR1 is MNHNY and CDR2 is SVGAGI (reference sequence). CDR3 size: 13 residues. Unmatched junction bases numbered 4, after V lost 5 bases and J lost 4 bases. DNA of the CDR3: TGTGCCAGCAGTGCGGGACAGACCTATGGCTACACCTTC. Translated: CASSAGQTYGYTF.

V usage is TRBV29-1 and J usage is TRBJ2-1; the D gene could be TRBD1 or TRBD2 (6 bases each). The CDR3 sequence is 10 residues long. The germline CDR1 and CDR2 sequences are SQVTM and ANQGSEA. CDR3 sequence (DNA): TGCAGTGGTGGGGGGCGCGAGCAGTTCTTC. Encoded protein: CSGGGREQFF.

This chain joins TRBV4-3 and TRBJ2-7; 12 positions match TRBD2. Germline CDR1 reads LGHNA; CDR2 reads YSLEER. The CDR3 is 17 amino acids. The junction had 10 bases not matched to a gene; V was cut back by 1 base and J by 6 bases. The DNA for the CDR3 is TGCGCCAGCAGCCAAGTCGTGACTAGCGGGAGCTTCTCCGAGCAGTACTTC. Translating gives CASSQVVTSGSFSEQYF.

There are a few counts of this clonotype. The chain has TRBV7-9 and TRBJ2-7; 7 nucleotides line up with TRBD1. Unmatched junction bases numbered 4, after V lost 4 bases and J lost 7 bases. The CDR3 consists of 12 residues. Germline-derived CDR1 and CDR2 are SEHNR and FQNEAQ (reference sequence). CDR3: CASSSQGVEQYF. The CDR3 nucleotides are TGTGCCAGCAGCTCCCAGGGGGTTGAGCAGTACTTC.

This clonotype was observed many times. The chain has TRBV27 and TRBJ1-2; D not resolved. V was cut by 3 bases and J by 6 bases, with 11 bases left in between. This CDR3 has 13 amino acids. The germline V gene has CDR1 MNHEY and CDR2 SMNVEV (reference sequence). Here the CDR3 reads CASSLGGYDGYTF. The CDR3 coding sequence is TGTGCCAGCAGTTTGGGAGGGTACGATGGCTACACCTTC.